What follows is one T cell receptor beta chain and its context. Its antigen is currently not known. Base qualities are not provided; no much larger clone lies one nucleotide away. The data were obtained in a study of blood T cell repertoires in COVID-19 (dated by TCRdb to about 2020). Regarding the research as a whole: Samples from collaborators originated in the United States, Italy and Spain and spanned both the acute and convalescent phases of COVID-19. The material from the prospective study consisted of cDNA or gDNA derived from T cells, B-cell-depleted T cells, or PBMCs. Deeply sampled blood TCRbeta repertoires from subjects exposed to, actively infected with, or recovered from COVID-19 were included in the dataset. A freely available public database, intended as a resource for researchers studying the immune response to SARS-CoV-2, is where the repertoires were released. Samples came from the ongoing ImmuneRACE study (first 160 participants) plus 1,254 subjects from 6 global collaborators. The sample metadata nearly always contained a de-identified subject ID, COVID-19 status, age in years and sex. Where available, HLA class I and class II types were taken from metadata supplied by the sample provider and were not determined by assay-based typing. Study-wide conclusions, independent of this receptor: The amount of clinical and demographic metadata varied by source and participant and was provided uncurated.

Another Seattle source contributed samples from volunteer blood donors who had recovered from COVID-19. Collaborating institutions collected whole blood in K2EDTA tubes following their own protocols. For TCRbeta analysis, collaborator samples were shipped as frozen whole blood, as isolated PBMCs, or as DNA extracted from either sample type. The CDR3 sequence holds 14 residues, the cysteine and phenylalanine included. This entry keeps only the CDR3 DNA: 42 bases, framed from base 1. The germline V gene encodes CDR1 LNHDA and CDR2 SQIVND (reference sequence). V is pruned by 4 bases and J by 5 bases, leaving 8 bases of the junction without a gene match. The immunoSEQ Assay, a bias-controlled multiplex PCR, was used to amplify TCRbeta CDR3 regions from genomic DNA. As for the original processing: Nucleated cell counts per sample were estimated from amplification of reference gene primers within the assay. Sequence reads were collapsed and filtered to measure the absolute abundance of every unique TCRbeta CDR3 rearrangement. For each sample, productive Simpson clonality was calculated by taking the square root of Simpson's diversity index across productive rearrangements. This immuneACCESS table, as held by TCRdb, lists in-frame sequences with V and J called but not all clones. Of the missing ones, under half trace to an unresolved V gene in checked studies; the others have no known cause. V and J calls and clone size are given by that table; D and trimming were obtained from the DNA. The sample records 310,000 or so clones, 89% of which are singletons. The top ten constitute under 6.5% of the sample.

The chain was built from TRBV19 and TRBJ2-7; 7 junctional bases match TRBD2. Sample: peripheral blood. This TCR was sampled from a man aged 18 to 29 who had recovered from COVID-19. The DNA sequence is given as TGTGCCAGTAGTACTAGCAGGGAGGGCAACGAGCAGTACTTC. Translated, this is CASSTSREGNEQYF. Where the CDR3 stops, the reference TRBV19 and TRBJ2-7 genes take over; the full variable domain is DGGITQSPKYLFRKEGQNVTLSCEQNLNHDAMYWYRQDPGQGLRLIYYSQIVNDFQKGDIAEGYSVSREKKESFPLTVTSAQKNPTAFYLCASSTSREGNEQYFGPGTRLTVT.